Following are 23 T cell receptor beta chains from one sample sequenced in a study of post-analysis software for immune sequencing data. Study-wide results and limits: Patients used about 5 TRBV segments, including TRBV5-6, TRBV5-1 and TRBV20-1, more often than controls.

Unique molecular identifiers were carried by the TCR beta cDNA libraries. TCRdb re-called the PCR reads with MiXCR, one entry per CDR3 protein. The table records approximately 630,000 distinct CDR3 sequences, more than 50% of them present only once. The antigens of these receptors remain unknown. Sample: blood. The receptors here all came from a girl aged 2 to 10 with multiple sclerosis.

The chain links TRBV7-9 to TRBJ1-2, with D possibly TRBD1 on 6 matching bases. Germline values: CDR1 SEHNR, CDR2 FQNEAQ (reference sequence). The CDR3 runs to 15 residues. V dropped 1 base and J dropped 2 bases, with 11 bases sitting between them. The CDR3 DNA follows: TGTGCCAGCAGCTTAGAGGGGGGGCACAACTATGGCTACACCTTC. Translating it yields CASSLEGGHNYGYTF.

This clonotype was detected once. This chain uses TRBV6-2 or TRBV6-3 with TRBJ1-2; 7 positions agree with TRBD1. V dropped 2 bases and J dropped 4; count of bases not matched to a gene: 7. CDR1 is MNHEY and CDR2 is SVGEGT in the germline V gene. CDR3 length: 15 amino acids. Here the CDR3 reads CASSYPNRGFYGYTF. CDR3 DNA: TGTGCCAGCAGTTACCCCAACAGGGGATTCTATGGCTACACCTTC.

The chain couples TRBV29-1 to TRBJ2-2; D is undetermined. Germline V gene sequence: CDR1 SQVTM, CDR2 ANQGSEA. V shed 0 bases and J shed 7 bases, with 15 bases lying between them. The CDR3 is 15 amino acids. The CDR3 loop reads CSVEDRTTFYGELFF. The CDR3 nucleotides are TGCAGCGTTGAAGATCGAACGACTTTTTACGGGGAGCTGTTTTTT.

This sequence joins TRBV6-6 and TRBJ1-6, with TRBD1 matching over 8 bases. Germline CDR1 reads MNHNY; CDR2 reads SVGAGI (reference sequence). The ends lost 5 bases at V and 9 bases at J; junction bases unmatched: 9. The CDR3 is 15 residues long. The CDR3 is CASSRRQGPSSPLHF. In DNA, the CDR3 is TGTGCCAGCAGTCGCCGACAGGGGCCATCTTCACCCCTCCACTTT.

The rearrangement uses TRBV24-1 and TRBJ2-1; a possible D gene is TRBD2 (6 bases). From germline, CDR1 is KGHDR and CDR2 SFDVKD. V was cut by 3 bases and J by 4 bases, with 12 bases left in between. The CDR3 length is 15 residues. This chain's CDR3 is CATSDPSARYNEQFF. CDR3 bases: TGTGCCACCAGTGATCCTAGCGCGAGATACAATGAGCAGTTCTTC.

The J gene is TRBJ2-1, the V gene TRBV30; D is possibly TRBD2 (5 bases). CDR1 and CDR2 (germline): GTSNPN, SVGIG (reference sequence). The CDR3 extends over 15 amino acids. Trimming cost V 0 bases and J 0 bases, with 9 bases left between them. In DNA form, the CDR3 reads TGTGCCTGGAGTGTGGGAGACTTCTCCTACAATGAGCAGTTCTTC. It specifies CAWSVGDFSYNEQFF.

The chain is built from TRBV6-1 and TRBJ1-2, with a weak D call TRBD1 (5 bases). The CDR3 is made up of 15 amino acids. Trimming removed 2 bases from V and 3 bases from J, with 13 bases in between. The germline V gene encodes CDR1 MNHNS and CDR2 SASEGT. Here the CDR3 DNA reads TGTGCCAGCAGTGAATCAGGGAGGTCTGACTATGGCTACACCTTC. The encoded protein is CASSESGRSDYGYTF.

The chain carries TRBV20-1 and TRBJ2-7; 10 nucleotides line up with TRBD2. CDR3 length: 14 residues. Unmatched junction bases numbered 10, after V lost 6 bases and J lost 5 bases. Germline V lookup: CDR1 DFQATT, CDR2 SNEGSKA (reference sequence). The CDR3 is CSAPTSGNPHEQYF. For the CDR3, the DNA is TGCAGTGCCCCCACTAGCGGGAACCCCCACGAGCAGTACTTC.

CDR3 coding DNA: TGCGCCAGCAGTCATCTAGGGCCAGATACGCAGTATTTT. Translated, it gives CASSHLGPDTQYF. The chain recombines TRBV5-1 with TRBJ2-3; no definite D call. CDR3 length: 13 residues. Germline assignment: CDR1 SGHRS and CDR2 YFSETQ. V gave up 5 bases and J gave up 4 bases, with 11 bases separating them. Looking up the rest from reference TRBV5-1 and TRBJ2-3 gives the full variable domain: KAGVTQTPRYLIKTRGQQVTLSCSPISGHRSVSWYQQTPGQGLQFLFEYFSETQRNKGNFPGRFSGRQFSNSRSEMNVSTLELGDSALYLCASSHLGPDTQYFGPGTRLTVL.

The chain employs TRBV6-5 and TRBJ1-2; D is uncertain. The CDR3 spans 16 residues. In germline, CDR1 is MNHEY, CDR2 SVGAGI. V was trimmed by 6 bases and J by 4 bases, leaving 21 bases between them. Written as DNA, the CDR3 is TGTGCCAGCAGCCTACTCGGGCCGGGTGGCATCTATGGCTACACCTTC. It encodes CASSLLGPGGIYGYTF.

The chain is built from TRBV20-1 and TRBJ2-1; tentative D call: TRBD2 (6 bases). The CDR3 sequence is 14 residues long. V dropped 4 bases and J dropped 5 bases, with 15 bases sitting between them. Germline V gives CDR1 DFQATT, CDR2 SNEGSKA (reference sequence). The CDR3 sequence: CSANVAGRNNEQFF. Written as DNA, the CDR3 is TGCAGTGCTAACGTGGCGGGAAGGAACAATGAGCAGTTCTTC.

V is TRBV2 and J is TRBJ1-1; D call uncertain. V lost 0 bases, J lost 10 bases, and 15 bases lay in between. CDR1 is SNHLY and CDR2 is FYNNEI in the germline V gene. The CDR3 extends over 14 amino acids. The CDR3 nucleotides read TGTGCCAGCAGTGAAGCAGGAGTAAAGTCCTCAGCTTTCTTT. This sequence encodes CASSEAGVKSSAFF.

This chain connects TRBV20-1 to TRBJ1-4; a weak D match, TRBD1 (5 bases). The V gene's germline CDR1 is DFQATT and CDR2 SNEGSKA (reference sequence). Trimming removed 3 bases from V and 5 bases from J, with 7 bases in between. The CDR3 runs to 12 residues. The CDR3 loop reads CSASRDNEKLFF. The CDR3 DNA sequence: TGCAGTGCTAGCAGGGACAATGAAAAACTGTTTTTT.

This clonotype was detected a few times. The chain combines TRBV6-5 with TRBJ2-1, with D perhaps TRBD2 (5 bases). The V gene's germline CDR1 is MNHEY and CDR2 SVGAGI. CDR3 length: 14 amino acids. Trimming pared 5 bases from V and 10 bases from J, leaving 18 bases between. The CDR3 bases are TGTGCCAGCAGTCCCGACGGGGAAAGCGGCGAGCAGTTCTTC. This translates into CASSPDGESGEQFF.

This clonotype has more than one count but fewer than ten. This chain uses TRBV7-2 with TRBJ1-4, with 7 nucleotides matching TRBD1. After removal of 4 bases from V and 2 bases from J, the junction contained 4 bases not matched to a gene. This CDR3 comprises 15 residues. Germline-derived CDR1 and CDR2 are SGHTA and FQGNSA. The DNA for the CDR3 is TGTGCCAGCAGCTCCGGACAGGCCACTAATGAAAAACTGTTTTTT. It codes for CASSSGQATNEKLFF.

J is TRBJ2-1 and V is TRBV4-2; possibly TRBD2 for D (5 bases). Germline V CDR1 and CDR2: LGHNA, YNFKEQ. V lost 0 bases and J lost 8, with 17 bases in between. CDR3 size: 16 residues. The CDR3 here is CASSQDRASKGDEQFF. The CDR3 DNA is TGTGCCAGCAGCCAAGATCGGGCTAGCAAGGGCGATGAGCAGTTCTTC.

V usage is TRBV7-2 and J usage is TRBJ1-2; the D gene is possibly TRBD1 (5 bases). V lost 6 bases and J lost 7, with 18 bases in between. Per germline, CDR1 SGHTA and CDR2 FQGNSA. CDR3 size: 14 residues. CDR3 nucleotides: TGTGCCAGCAGGCCCGGGACTCTCCCTTCTGGCTACACCTTC. This sequence encodes CASRPGTLPSGYTF.

V gene TRBV29-1 combines with J gene TRBJ1-2; no definite D call. Germline V lookup: CDR1 SQVTM, CDR2 ANQGSEA. Trimming left V 1 base short and J 0 bases short, with 6 bases between. This CDR3 is built from 13 residues. CDR3 bases: TGCAGCGTTGAAGGCCTTACTAACTATGGCTACACCTTC. It encodes CSVEGLTNYGYTF.

This sequence joins TRBV20-1 and TRBJ2-1, with TRBD2 matching over 7 bases. The CDR3 runs to 16 residues. Unmatched junction bases numbered 12, after V lost 3 bases and J lost 4 bases. CDR1 and CDR2 (germline): DFQATT, SNEGSKA (reference sequence). The CDR3: CSASPQGAREYNEQFF. Written as DNA, the CDR3 is TGCAGTGCTAGCCCCCAAGGGGCGCGGGAGTACAATGAGCAGTTCTTC.

The chain uses TRBV7-2 and TRBJ2-1; the match to TRBD2 covers 7 bases. With 1 base clipped from V and 5 bases from J, the junction kept 5 bases outside the gene matches. Germline V gene sequence: CDR1 SGHTA, CDR2 FQGNSA. The CDR3 contains 15 residues. The CDR3 DNA follows: TGTGCCAGCAGCTTAGGACTGGGGGGGAACAATGAGCAGTTCTTC. This encodes CASSLGLGGNNEQFF.

This clonotype was detected ten times or more. The chain carries TRBV27 and TRBJ2-5, with D possibly matching TRBD1 (5 bases). Trimming removed 3 bases at V and 5 bases at J, with 13 bases between. The CDR3 is 14 amino acids. Germline V gene data show CDR1 as MNHEY and CDR2 as SMNVEV (reference sequence). CDR3 region: CASSLWAGHETQYF. For the CDR3, the DNA is TGTGCCAGCAGTTTGTGGGCAGGGCACGAGACCCAGTACTTC.

With respect to this clonotype: In this CDR3 the conserved last residue, phenylalanine or tryptophan, is missing, so a read error is likely. The rearrangement uses TRBV5-5 and TRBJ2-3, with 9 bases fitting TRBD1. The CDR3 contains 18 residues. CDR1 and CDR2 (germline): SGHKS, YYEKEE (reference sequence). The ends lost 4 bases at V and 0 bases at J; junction bases unmatched: 12. The DNA of the CDR3 is TGTGCCAGCAGCCATAACAGGGGGCGTTCTCCTAGCACAGATACGCAGTATTGT. It encodes CASSHNRGRSPSTDTQYC.

This chain joins TRBV2 and TRBJ2-1; D might be TRBD2 (5 bases). The CDR3 consists of 12 residues. The V gene's germline CDR1 is SNHLY and CDR2 FYNNEI. V lost 5 bases, J lost 7 bases, and 9 bases lay in between. The CDR3 DNA sequence: TGTGCCAGCAGTAATGGGGAGAATGAGCAGTTCTTC. As protein: CASSNGENEQFF.